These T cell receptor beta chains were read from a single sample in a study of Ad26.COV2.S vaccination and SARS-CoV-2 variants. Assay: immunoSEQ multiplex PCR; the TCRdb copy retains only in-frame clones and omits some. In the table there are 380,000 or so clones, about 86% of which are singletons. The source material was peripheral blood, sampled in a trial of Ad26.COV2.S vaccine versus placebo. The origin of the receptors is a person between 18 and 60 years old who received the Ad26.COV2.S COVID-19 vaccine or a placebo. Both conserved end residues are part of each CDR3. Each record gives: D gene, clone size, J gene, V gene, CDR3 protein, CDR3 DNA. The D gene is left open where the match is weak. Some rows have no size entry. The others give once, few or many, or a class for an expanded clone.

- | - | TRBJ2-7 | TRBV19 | CASSIFPSYEQYF | TGTGCCAGTAGTATCTTCCCTTCCTACGAGCAGTACTTC
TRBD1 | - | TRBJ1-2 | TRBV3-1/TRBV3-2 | CASSQDRQGVNYGYTF | TGTGCCAGCAGCCAAGACCGACAGGGGGTTAACTATGGCTACACCTTC
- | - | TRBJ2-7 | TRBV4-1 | CASSQQAEASYEQYF | TGCGCCAGCAGCCAGCAGGCGGAGGCTTCCTACGAGCAGTACTTC
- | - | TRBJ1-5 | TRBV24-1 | CATSDPRDINQPQHF | TGTGCCACCAGTGATCCACGGGACATTAATCAGCCCCAGCATTTT
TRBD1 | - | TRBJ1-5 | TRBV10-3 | CAISEWDRGSNQPQHF | TGTGCCATCAGTGAGTGGGACAGGGGAAGCAATCAGCCCCAGCATTTT
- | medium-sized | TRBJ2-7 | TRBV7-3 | CASTQLSGPYEQYF | TGTGCCAGCACCCAGTTGTCCGGGCCCTACGAGCAGTACTTC
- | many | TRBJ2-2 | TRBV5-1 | CASSSPGAPFNGELFF | TGCGCCAGCAGCAGCCCAGGGGCGCCTTTTAACGGGGAGCTGTTTTTT
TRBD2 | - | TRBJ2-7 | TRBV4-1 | CASVGGTASGYEQYF | TGCGCCAGCGTGGGGGGGACCGCTTCGGGTTACGAGCAGTACTTC
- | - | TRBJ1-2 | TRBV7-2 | CASSLLGAKNYGYTF | TGTGCCAGCAGCTTATTGGGGGCCAAAAACTATGGCTACACCTTC
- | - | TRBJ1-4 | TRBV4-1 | CASSQWGGTNEKLFF | TGCGCCAGCAGCCAATGGGGAGGGACTAATGAAAAACTGTTTTTT
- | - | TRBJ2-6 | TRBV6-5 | CASKAGSSGANVLTF | TGTGCCAGCAAGGCAGGTTCCTCTGGGGCCAACGTCCTGACTTTC
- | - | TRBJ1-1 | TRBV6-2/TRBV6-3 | CASSYSTPGVTEAFF | TGTGCCAGCAGTTACTCGACACCGGGGGTAACTGAAGCTTTCTTT
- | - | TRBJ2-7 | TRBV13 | CASSLGQLYEQYF | TGTGCCAGCAGCTTGGGGCAGCTCTACGAGCAGTACTTC
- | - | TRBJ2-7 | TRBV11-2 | CASSLDEGQYF | TGTGCCAGCAGCTTAGATGAGGGACAGTACTTC
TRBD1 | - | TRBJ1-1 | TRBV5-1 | CASSNGQEGTEAFF | TGCGCCAGCAGCAACGGACAGGAGGGCACTGAAGCTTTCTTT
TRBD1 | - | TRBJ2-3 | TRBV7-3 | CASSLWDSNTQYF | TGTGCCAGCAGCTTATGGGACAGCAATACGCAGTATTTT
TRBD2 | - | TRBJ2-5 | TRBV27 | CASRHTGTSGGVVETQYF | TGTGCCAGCAGACATACCGGGACTAGCGGGGGGGTAGTAGAGACCCAGTACTTC
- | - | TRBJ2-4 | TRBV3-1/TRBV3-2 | CASSQEGAGSKNIQYF | TGTGCCAGCAGCCAAGAGGGGGCGGGGAGCAAAAACATTCAGTACTTC
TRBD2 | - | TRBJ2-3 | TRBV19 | CASSMTSGGKDTQYF | TGTGCCAGTAGTATGACTAGCGGGGGGAAGGATACGCAGTATTTT
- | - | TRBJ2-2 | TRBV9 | CASSVVASDTGELFF | TGTGCCAGCAGCGTAGTAGCTAGCGACACCGGGGAGCTGTTTTTT
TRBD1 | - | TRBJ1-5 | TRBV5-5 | CASSRDSISNQPQHF | TGTGCCAGCAGCCGGGACAGCATTAGCAATCAGCCCCAGCATTTT
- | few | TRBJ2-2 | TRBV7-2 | CASSHPNTGELFF | TGTGCCAGCAGCCATCCCAACACCGGGGAGCTGTTTTTT
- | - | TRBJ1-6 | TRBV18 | CASSPPGGNSPLHF | TGTGCCAGCTCACCACCTGGCGGTAATTCACCCCTCCACTTT
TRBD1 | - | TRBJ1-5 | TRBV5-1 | CASSYGTGGSNQPQHF | TGCGCCAGCAGCTATGGGACAGGGGGAAGCAATCAGCCCCAGCATTTT
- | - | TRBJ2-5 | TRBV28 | CASSLGGEETQYF | TGTGCCAGCAGTTTAGGAGGGGAAGAGACCCAGTACTTC
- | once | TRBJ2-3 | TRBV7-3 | CASSKSTDTQYF | TGTGCCAGCAGCAAGAGCACAGATACGCAGTATTTT
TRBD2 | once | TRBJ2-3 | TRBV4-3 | CASSQDRTSGVSTDTQYF | TGCGCCAGCAGCCAAGACCGGACTAGCGGGGTTAGCACAGATACGCAGTATTTT
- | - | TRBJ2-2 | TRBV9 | CASSVAATGPTGELFF | TGTGCCAGCAGCGTAGCGGCAACGGGACCCACCGGGGAGCTGTTTTTT
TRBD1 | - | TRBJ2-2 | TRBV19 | CASRTDRGTGELFF | TGTGCCAGTAGAACAGACAGGGGAACCGGGGAGCTGTTTTTT
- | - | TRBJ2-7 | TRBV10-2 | CASSESGASWYEQYF | TGCGCCAGCAGTGAGTCAGGGGCTAGCTGGTACGAGCAGTACTTC
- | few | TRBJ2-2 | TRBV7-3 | CASSPVGGWNTGELFF | TGTGCCAGCAGTCCAGTTGGGGGGTGGAACACCGGGGAGCTGTTTTTT
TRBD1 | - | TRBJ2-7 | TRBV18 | CASSPPGQAYEQYF | TGTGCCAGCTCACCACCGGGACAGGCCTACGAGCAGTACTTC
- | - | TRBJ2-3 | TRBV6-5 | CASRMWGTSTDTQYF | TGTGCCAGCAGAATGTGGGGAACTAGCACAGATACGCAGTATTTT
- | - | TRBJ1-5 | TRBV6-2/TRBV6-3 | CASSSPGGAGQPQHF | TGTGCCAGCAGTTCCCCAGGAGGGGCGGGTCAGCCCCAGCATTTT
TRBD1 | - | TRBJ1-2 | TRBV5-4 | CASSPAGGTGNNGYTF | TGTGCCAGCAGCCCCGCCGGAGGGACAGGGAATAATGGCTACACCTTC
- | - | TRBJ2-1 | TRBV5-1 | CASSLTSSYNEQFF | TGCGCCAGCAGCTTGACGAGCTCCTACAATGAGCAGTTCTTC